This section outlines one T cell receptor (beta chain) sequence together with its context. The sample comes from a study of blood T cell repertoires in COVID-19. Study in general: Samples taken during acute and convalescent COVID-19 were collected in the United States, Italy and Spain. PBMCs, B-cell-depleted T cells, or T cells were the source of the cDNA or gDNA that made up the material.

The authors' processing: How many nucleated cells were present was estimated from reference gene primer amplification. Only in-frame clones appear in the TCRdb table, and some are missing; sequencing was by immunoSEQ multiplex PCR. V and J calls and clone size are given by that table; D and trimming were obtained from the DNA. The sample carries 300,000 to 400,000 clones, approximately 88% recorded once. Seattle-derived patients entered the study during active infection and were followed longitudinally. The material sequenced was peripheral blood. This TCR was sampled from a woman aged 25-40 years with COVID-19, enrolled during active disease.

In DNA, the CDR3 is TGTGCCAGCAGTCAAACCATAGCGGGTCTATACAATGAGCAGTTCTTC. It translates to CASSQTIAGLYNEQFF. The chain carries TRBV6-2 or TRBV6-3 and TRBJ2-1, with 7 bases lining up with TRBD2. This CDR3 is built from 16 residues. V trimming: 5 bases; J trimming: 4 bases; junction bases outside the gene matches: 11. Germline CDR1 and CDR2: MNHEY and SVGEGT.